The rows below give T cell receptor beta chains drawn from one sample of a study of T-cell memory formation after mild COVID-19. Each CDR3 protein is one row after TCRdb ran MiXCR on the 5' RACE reads. The sample shows roughly 200,000 distinct CDR3 sequences, about a fifth of them seen only once. The specimen sequenced was PBMCs or a T cell subset sorted from them (not recorded which). All receptors come from an adult woman who had mild COVID-19 (a few samples of this study predate the infection). Cell type and time point are not known. Each CDR3 is given with its conserved first and last residue. Each record gives: J gene, V gene, clone size, D gene, CDR3 protein, CDR3 DNA. A D gene is named only where the DNA matches it firmly. Where a row states a size, it is once, few, many or the class of an expanded clone; other rows omit it.

TRBJ1-5 | TRBV9 | few | - | CASSVSENQPQHF | TGTGCCAGCAGCGTGTCAGAAAATCAGCCCCAGCATTTT
TRBJ1-4 | TRBV25-1 | few | TRBD1 | CASSARDRGHEKLFF | TGTGCCAGCAGTGCTCGGGACAGGGGGCACGAAAAACTGTTTTTT
TRBJ2-3 | TRBV7-3 | - | TRBD1 | CASSTRTGPSTDTQYF | TGTGCCAGCAGCACCCGGACAGGGCCAAGCACAGATACGCAGTATTTT
TRBJ2-1 | TRBV12-3/TRBV12-4 | few | TRBD2 | CASRSSGGTPRDNEQFF | TGTGCCAGCAGATCTAGCGGGGGGACCCCTAGAGACAATGAGCAGTTCTTC
TRBJ2-1 | TRBV2 | - | - | CASRGEAIHSSSYNEQFF | TGTGCCAGCAGGGGGGAGGCCATCCATTCTAGCTCCTACAATGAGCAGTTCTTC
TRBJ1-1 | TRBV6-2/TRBV6-3 | - | - | CASSYEGLGTEAFF | TGTGCCAGCAGTTACGAGGGGCTGGGTACTGAAGCTTTCTTT
TRBJ2-1 | TRBV24-1 | many | - | CATSDSDEQFF | TGTGCCACCAGTGATTCCGATGAGCAGTTCTTC
TRBJ2-3 | TRBV9 | - | - | CASSVWYGSTDTQYF | TGTGCCAGCAGCGTATGGTACGGGAGCACAGATACGCAGTATTTT
TRBJ2-3 | TRBV29-1 | - | - | CSVEGWGSGYTDTQYF | TGCAGCGTTGAAGGGTGGGGTAGCGGATACACAGATACGCAGTATTTT
TRBJ1-1 | TRBV2 | - | TRBD1 | CASSETPFGGRQGTNTEAFF | TGTGCCAGCAGTGAAACCCCTTTCGGAGGAAGACAGGGGACGAACACTGAAGCTTTCTTT
TRBJ2-7 | TRBV20-1 | few | - | CSAGTIYYEQYF | TGCAGTGCCGGGACAATCTACTACGAGCAGTACTTC
TRBJ1-1 | TRBV12-3/TRBV12-4 | few | - | CASSFLMYPGDTEAFF | TGTGCCAGCAGTTTTTTAATGTATCCAGGGGACACTGAAGCTTTCTTT
TRBJ2-3 | TRBV6-2/TRBV6-3 | few | - | CASSYGEVDTQYF | TGTGCCAGCAGTTACGGAGAGGTGGATACGCAGTATTTT
TRBJ2-1 | TRBV2 | - | - | CASSEAPGTPYNEQFF | TGTGCCAGCAGTGAAGCGCCGGGGACACCGTACAATGAGCAGTTCTTC
TRBJ2-7 | TRBV27 | - | - | CASSFSGGRYEQYF | TGTGCCAGCAGTTTTTCAGGAGGTCGCTACGAGCAGTACTTC
TRBJ1-1 | TRBV9 | - | TRBD1 | CASSPRTGWGTEAFF | TGTGCCAGCAGCCCAAGGACAGGGTGGGGCACTGAAGCTTTCTTT
TRBJ2-2 | TRBV24-1 | - | - | CATSVTGNTGELFF | TGTGCCACCAGTGTGACGGGGAACACCGGGGAGCTGTTTTTT
TRBJ1-6 | TRBV20-1 | few | - | CSARDPGYNNSPLHF | TGCAGTGCTAGAGATCCAGGATACAATAATTCACCCCTCCACTTT
TRBJ1-1 | TRBV7-9 | - | - | CASSLMEVGAFF | TGTGCCAGCAGCTTAATGGAGGTTGGAGCTTTCTTT
TRBJ1-2 | TRBV29-1 | few | - | CSAPVRGAKGYTF | TGCAGCGCCCCAGTACGGGGGGCAAAAGGCTACACCTTC
TRBJ2-3 | TRBV6-4 | - | - | CASSDGLKSDTQYF | TGTGCCAGCAGTGACGGATTAAAGTCAGATACGCAGTATTTT
TRBJ2-3 | TRBV4-1 | - | TRBD2 | CASSQAGTSGGGTDTQYF | TGCGCCAGCAGCCAGGCCGGGACTAGCGGGGGAGGCACAGATACGCAGTATTTT
TRBJ1-1 | TRBV4-1 | few | - | CASSQVRDDNTEAFF | TGCGCCAGCAGCCAAGTAAGGGATGATAACACTGAAGCTTTCTTT
TRBJ1-1 | TRBV5-5 | few | - | CASSLDLGMNTEAFF | TGTGCCAGCAGCTTGGACCTGGGGATGAACACTGAAGCTTTCTTT
TRBJ1-6 | TRBV6-4 | many | TRBD1 | CASSETGDNSPLHF | TGTGCCAGCAGCGAGACAGGGGATAATTCACCCCTCCACTTT
TRBJ2-3 | TRBV7-9 | few | TRBD2 | CASSLVPLAGNTDTQYF | TGTGCCAGCAGCTTAGTCCCGCTAGCGGGAAATACAGATACGCAGTATTTT
TRBJ2-4 | TRBV6-5 | - | TRBD2 | CASSLAGGQAKNIQYF | TGTGCCAGCAGTTTAGCGGGGGGCCAAGCCAAAAACATTCAGTACTTC
TRBJ2-7 | TRBV3-1 | - | TRBD2 | CASSPHGGLAGSDEQYF | TGTGCCAGCAGCCCCCACGGGGGACTAGCGGGATCGGACGAGCAGTACTTC
TRBJ2-1 | TRBV13 | - | TRBD2 | CASSTLAGGQSEQFF | TGTGCCAGCAGCACTCTAGCGGGAGGTCAGAGTGAGCAGTTCTTC
TRBJ2-3 | TRBV5-1 | few | - | CASSFGRSTILTDTQYF | TGCGCCAGCAGCTTCGGACGGTCGACTATACTCACAGATACGCAGTATTTT
TRBJ1-3 | TRBV9 | - | - | CASSVAHLEGMASGTIYF | TGTGCCAGCAGCGTAGCCCACTTGGAGGGCATGGCTTCGGGCACCATATATTTT
TRBJ1-1 | TRBV12-3/TRBV12-4 | - | TRBD1 | CASRSQGAPTEAFF | TGTGCCAGCAGGTCACAGGGGGCGCCCACTGAAGCTTTCTTT
TRBJ2-1 | TRBV7-2 | once | - | CASSLGREFF | TGTGCCAGCAGCTTGGGACGGGAGTTCTTC
TRBJ1-2 | TRBV9 | - | - | CASSAGTGANYGYTF | TGTGCCAGCAGCGCAGGAACAGGCGCTAACTATGGCTACACCTTC
TRBJ2-5 | TRBV21-1 | - | - | CASSKGGQGRETQYF | TGTGCCAGCAGCAAAGGAGGGCAGGGGAGAGAGACCCAGTACTTC
TRBJ1-1 | TRBV27 | few | - | CASSLFAGLNTEAFF | TGTGCCAGCAGTTTATTTGCAGGGCTGAACACTGAAGCTTTCTTT
TRBJ2-5 | TRBV2 | - | TRBD2 | CARGSTSGAQETQYF | TGTGCCAGGGGGTCGACTAGCGGGGCGCAAGAGACCCAGTACTTC